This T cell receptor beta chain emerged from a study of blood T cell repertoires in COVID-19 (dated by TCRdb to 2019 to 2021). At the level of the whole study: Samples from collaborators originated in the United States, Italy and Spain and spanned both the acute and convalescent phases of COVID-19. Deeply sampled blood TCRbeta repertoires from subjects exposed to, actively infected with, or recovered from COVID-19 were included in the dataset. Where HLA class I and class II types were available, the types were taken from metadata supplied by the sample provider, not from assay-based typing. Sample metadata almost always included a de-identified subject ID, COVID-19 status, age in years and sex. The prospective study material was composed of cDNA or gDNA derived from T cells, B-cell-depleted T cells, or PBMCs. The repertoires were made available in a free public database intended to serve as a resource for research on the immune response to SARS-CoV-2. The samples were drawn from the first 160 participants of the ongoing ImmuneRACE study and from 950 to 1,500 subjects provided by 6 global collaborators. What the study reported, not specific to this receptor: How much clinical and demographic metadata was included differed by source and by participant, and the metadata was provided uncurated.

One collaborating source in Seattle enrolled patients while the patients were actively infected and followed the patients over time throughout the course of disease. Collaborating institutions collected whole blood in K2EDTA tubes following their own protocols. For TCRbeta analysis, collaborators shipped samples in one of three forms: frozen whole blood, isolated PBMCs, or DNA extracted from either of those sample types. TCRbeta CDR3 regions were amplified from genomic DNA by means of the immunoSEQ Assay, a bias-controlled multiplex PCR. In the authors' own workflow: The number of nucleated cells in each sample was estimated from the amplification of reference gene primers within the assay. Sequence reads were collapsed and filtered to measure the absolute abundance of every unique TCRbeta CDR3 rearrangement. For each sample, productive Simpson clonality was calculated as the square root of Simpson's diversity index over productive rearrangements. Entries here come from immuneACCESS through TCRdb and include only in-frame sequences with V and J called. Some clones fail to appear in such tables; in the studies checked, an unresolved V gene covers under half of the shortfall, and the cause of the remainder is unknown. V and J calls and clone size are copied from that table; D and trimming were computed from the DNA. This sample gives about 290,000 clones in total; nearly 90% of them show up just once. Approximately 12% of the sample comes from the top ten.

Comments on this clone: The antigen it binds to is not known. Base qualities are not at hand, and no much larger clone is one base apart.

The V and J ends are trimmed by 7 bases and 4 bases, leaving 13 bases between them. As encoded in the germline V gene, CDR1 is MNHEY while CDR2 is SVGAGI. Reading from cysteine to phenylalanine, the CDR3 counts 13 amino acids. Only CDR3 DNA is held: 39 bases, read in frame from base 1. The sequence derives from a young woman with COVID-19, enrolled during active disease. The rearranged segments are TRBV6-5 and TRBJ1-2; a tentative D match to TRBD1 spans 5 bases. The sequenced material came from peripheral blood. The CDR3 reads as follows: CASKLTGGYGYTF. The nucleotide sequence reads TGTGCCAGCAAACTCACGGGGGGCTATGGCTACACCTTC.